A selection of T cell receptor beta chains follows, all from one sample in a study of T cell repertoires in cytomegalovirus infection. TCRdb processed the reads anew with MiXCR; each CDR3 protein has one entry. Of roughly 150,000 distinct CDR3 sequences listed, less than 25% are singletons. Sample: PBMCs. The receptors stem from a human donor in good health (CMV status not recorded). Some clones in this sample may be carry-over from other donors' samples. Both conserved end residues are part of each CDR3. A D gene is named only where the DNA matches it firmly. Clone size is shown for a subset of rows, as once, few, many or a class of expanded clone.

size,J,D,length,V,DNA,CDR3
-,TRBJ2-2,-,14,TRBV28,TGTGCCAGCAGTCCCTCGGGGGACACCGGGGAGCTGTTTTTT,CASSPSGDTGELFF
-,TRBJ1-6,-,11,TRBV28,TGTGCCAGCAACGGACCAGGAGGGAGTTTATTT,CASNGPGGSLF
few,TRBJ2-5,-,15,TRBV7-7,TGTGCTAGCAGCTTAGGGGGTGCGGGACAAGAGACCCAGTACTTC,CASSLGGAGQETQYF
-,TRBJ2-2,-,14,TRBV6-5,TGTGCCAGCAGTTACGGGACGTTAACCGGGGAGCTGTTTTTT,CASSYGTLTGELFF
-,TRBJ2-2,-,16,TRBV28,TGTGCCAGCAGTTTGTATCGGAGGGGTAAGACCGGGGAGCTGTTTTTT,CASSLYRRGKTGELFF
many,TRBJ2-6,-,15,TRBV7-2,TGTGCCAGCAGCTTAGCGGAGGCCGGGGCCAACGTCCTGACTTTC,CASSLAEAGANVLTF
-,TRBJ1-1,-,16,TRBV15,TGTGCCACCAGCAGAGATCGGGCACGGGGCTACACTGAAGCTTTCTTT,CATSRDRARGYTEAFF
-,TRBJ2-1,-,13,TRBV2,TGTGTCAGCAGTGAATTCGGGCCCCAAGCCGCTTTCTTC,CVSSEFGPQAAFF
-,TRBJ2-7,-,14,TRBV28,TGTGCCAGCACCAAGGGCGTCCACTCCTACGAGCAGTACTTC,CASTKGVHSYEQYF
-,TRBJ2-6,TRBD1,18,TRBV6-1,TGTGCCAGCAGTTCGGGACAGGGGGTGGGCTCTGGGGCCAACGTCCTGACTTTC,CASSSGQGVGSGANVLTF
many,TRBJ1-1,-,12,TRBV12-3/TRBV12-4,TGTGCCAGCAGGGGGGAAGGCACTGAAGCTTTCTTT,CASRGEGTEAFF
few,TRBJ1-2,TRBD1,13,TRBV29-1,TGCAGCGTGATAGGGACAGGGACGGATGGCTACACCTTC,CSVIGTGTDGYTF
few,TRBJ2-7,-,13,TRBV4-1,TGCGCCAGCAGCCAAGGGGGATTCTACGAGCAGTACTTC,CASSQGGFYEQYF
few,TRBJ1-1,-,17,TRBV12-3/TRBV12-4,TGTGCCAGCAGTTTTTACGGGACGGCTACAAGGAACACTGAAGCTTTCTTT,CASSFYGTATRNTEAFF
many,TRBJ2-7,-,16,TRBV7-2,TGTGCCAGCAGCTTAAGAACCGGGACGGGGACCTACGAGCAGTACTTC,CASSLRTGTGTYEQYF
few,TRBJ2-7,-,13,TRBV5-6,TGTGCCAGCAGCTCCGGAATACAGGCCGTGTGGTACTTC,CASSSGIQAVWYF